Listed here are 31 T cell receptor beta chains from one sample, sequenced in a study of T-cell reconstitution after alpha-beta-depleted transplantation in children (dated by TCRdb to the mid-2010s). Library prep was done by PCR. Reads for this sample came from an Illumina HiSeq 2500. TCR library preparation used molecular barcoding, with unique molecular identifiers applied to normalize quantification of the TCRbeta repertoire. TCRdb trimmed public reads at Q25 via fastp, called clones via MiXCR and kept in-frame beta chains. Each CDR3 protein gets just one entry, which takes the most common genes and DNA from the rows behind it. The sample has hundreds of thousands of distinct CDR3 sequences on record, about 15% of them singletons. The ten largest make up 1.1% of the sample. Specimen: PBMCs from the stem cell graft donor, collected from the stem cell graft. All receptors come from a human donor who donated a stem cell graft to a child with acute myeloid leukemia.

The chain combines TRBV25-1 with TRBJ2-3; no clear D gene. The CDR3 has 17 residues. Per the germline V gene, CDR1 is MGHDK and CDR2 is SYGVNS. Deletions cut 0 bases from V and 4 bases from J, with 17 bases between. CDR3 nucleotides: TGTGCCAGCAGTGAATATGCACGGAGAGAACCGGCAGATACGCAGTATTTT. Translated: CASSEYARREPADTQYF.

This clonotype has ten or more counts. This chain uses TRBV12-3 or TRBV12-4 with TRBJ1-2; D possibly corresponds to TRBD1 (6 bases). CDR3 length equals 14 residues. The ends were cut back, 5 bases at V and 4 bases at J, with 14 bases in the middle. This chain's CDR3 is CASSPDRLGYGYTF. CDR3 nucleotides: TGTGCCAGCAGTCCCGACAGGCTCGGCTATGGCTACACCTTC.

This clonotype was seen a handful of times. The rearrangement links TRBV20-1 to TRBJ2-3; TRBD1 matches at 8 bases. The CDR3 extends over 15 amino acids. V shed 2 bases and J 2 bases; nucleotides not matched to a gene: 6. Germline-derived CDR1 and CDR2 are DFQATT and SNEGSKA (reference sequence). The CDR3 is CSARRTGYFTDTQYF. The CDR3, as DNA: TGCAGTGCTAGAAGGACAGGGTATTTCACAGATACGCAGTATTTT.

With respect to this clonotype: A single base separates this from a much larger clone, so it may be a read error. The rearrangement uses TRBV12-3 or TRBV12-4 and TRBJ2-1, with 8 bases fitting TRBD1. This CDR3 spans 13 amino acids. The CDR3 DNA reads TGTGCCAGCAGCCTGGGGACAGGAGGCAGCAGGATCTTC. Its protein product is CASSLGTGGSRIF.

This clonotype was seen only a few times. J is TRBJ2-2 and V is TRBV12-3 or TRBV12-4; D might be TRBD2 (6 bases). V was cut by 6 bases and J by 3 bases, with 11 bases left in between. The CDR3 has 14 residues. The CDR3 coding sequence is TGTGCCAGCAGCCCCCCGGGGGACACCGGGGAGCTGTTTTTT. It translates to CASSPPGDTGELFF.

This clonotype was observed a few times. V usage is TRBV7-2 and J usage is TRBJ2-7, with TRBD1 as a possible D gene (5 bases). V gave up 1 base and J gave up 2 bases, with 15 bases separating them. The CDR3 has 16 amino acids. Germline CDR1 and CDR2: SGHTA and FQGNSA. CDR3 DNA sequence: TGTGCCAGCAGCTTAGGTGGGGCCGGTTCTACCTACGAGCAGTACTTC. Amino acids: CASSLGGAGSTYEQYF.

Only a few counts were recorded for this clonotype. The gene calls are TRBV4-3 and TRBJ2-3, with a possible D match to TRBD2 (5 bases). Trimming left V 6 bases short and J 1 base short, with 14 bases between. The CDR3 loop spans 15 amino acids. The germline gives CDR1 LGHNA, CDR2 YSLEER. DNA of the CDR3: TGCGCCAGCAGGGCGAGGGCCGGGGGCACAGATACGCAGTATTTT. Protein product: CASRARAGGTDTQYF.

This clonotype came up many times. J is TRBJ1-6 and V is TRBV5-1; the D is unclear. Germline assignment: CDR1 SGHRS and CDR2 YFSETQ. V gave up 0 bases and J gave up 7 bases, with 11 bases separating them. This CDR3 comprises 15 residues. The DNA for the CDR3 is TGCGCCAGCAGCTTGGTTGAACGGCAGAATTCACCCCTCCACTTT. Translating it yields CASSLVERQNSPLHF. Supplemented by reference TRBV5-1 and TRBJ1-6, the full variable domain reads KAGVTQTPRYLIKTRGQQVTLSCSPISGHRSVSWYQQTPGQGLQFLFEYFSETQRNKGNFPGRFSGRQFSNSRSEMNVSTLELGDSALYLCASSLVERQNSPLHFGNGTRLTVT.

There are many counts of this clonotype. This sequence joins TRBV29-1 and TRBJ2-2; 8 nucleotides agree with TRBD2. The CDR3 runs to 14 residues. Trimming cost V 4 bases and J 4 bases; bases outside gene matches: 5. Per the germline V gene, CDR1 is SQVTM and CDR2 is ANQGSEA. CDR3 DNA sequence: TGCAGCGTTGGGCCGGCGGGAGGCACCGGGGAGCTGTTTTTT. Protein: CSVGPAGGTGELFF.

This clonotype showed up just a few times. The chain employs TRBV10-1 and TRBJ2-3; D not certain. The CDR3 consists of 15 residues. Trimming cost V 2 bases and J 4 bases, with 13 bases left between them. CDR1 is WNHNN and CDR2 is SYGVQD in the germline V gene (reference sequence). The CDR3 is CASSETRLGPDTQYF. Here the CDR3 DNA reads TGCGCCAGCAGTGAGACTCGTCTTGGCCCAGATACGCAGTATTTT.

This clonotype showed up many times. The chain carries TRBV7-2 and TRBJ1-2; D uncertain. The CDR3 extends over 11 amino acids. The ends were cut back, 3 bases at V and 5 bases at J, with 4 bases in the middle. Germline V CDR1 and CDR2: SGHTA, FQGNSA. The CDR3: CASSFLYGYTF. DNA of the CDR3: TGTGCCAGCAGCTTTTTATATGGCTACACCTTC.

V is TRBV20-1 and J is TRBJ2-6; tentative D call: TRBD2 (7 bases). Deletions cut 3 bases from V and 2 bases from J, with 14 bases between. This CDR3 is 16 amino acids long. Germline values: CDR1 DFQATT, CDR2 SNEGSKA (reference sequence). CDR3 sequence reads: CSASRGASAGANVLTF. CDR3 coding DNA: TGCAGTGCTAGCCGGGGGGCCTCGGCTGGGGCCAACGTCCTGACTTTC.

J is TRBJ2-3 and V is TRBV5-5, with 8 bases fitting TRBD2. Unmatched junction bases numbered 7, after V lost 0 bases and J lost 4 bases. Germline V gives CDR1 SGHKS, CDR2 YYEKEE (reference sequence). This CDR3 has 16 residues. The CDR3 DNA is TGTGCCAGCAGCTTGGCCGGCGGGGGGAGGGCAGATACGCAGTATTTT. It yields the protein CASSLAGGGRADTQYF.

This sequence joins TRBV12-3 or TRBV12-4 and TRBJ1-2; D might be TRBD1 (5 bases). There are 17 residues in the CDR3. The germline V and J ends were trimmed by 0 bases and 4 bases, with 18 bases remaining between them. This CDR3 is CASSLAKRRDLGYGYTF. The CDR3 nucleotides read TGTGCCAGCAGTTTAGCCAAGCGTCGGGACCTCGGCTATGGCTACACCTTC.

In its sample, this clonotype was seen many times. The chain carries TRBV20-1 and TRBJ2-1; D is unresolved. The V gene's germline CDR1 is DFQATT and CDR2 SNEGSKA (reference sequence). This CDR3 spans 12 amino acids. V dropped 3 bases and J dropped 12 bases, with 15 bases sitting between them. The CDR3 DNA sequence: TGCAGTGCTAGCTTGAGCCAGATCGGGCAGTTCTTC. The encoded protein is CSASLSQIGQFF.

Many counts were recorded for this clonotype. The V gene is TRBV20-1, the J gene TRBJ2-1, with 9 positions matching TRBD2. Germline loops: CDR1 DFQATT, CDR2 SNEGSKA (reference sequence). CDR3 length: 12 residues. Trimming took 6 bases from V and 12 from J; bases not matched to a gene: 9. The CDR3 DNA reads TGCAGTGCCCGCGGACTAGCGAGGGTGCAGTTCTTC. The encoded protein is CSARGLARVQFF.

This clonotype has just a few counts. Here the CDR3 DNA reads TGTGCCAGCAGTTCTCTCCGGGGGAGCACAGATACGCAGTATTTT. Its protein is CASSSLRGSTDTQYF. The chain carries TRBV27 and TRBJ2-3; TRBD2 might be the D (6 bases). The V end lost 4 bases, the J end lost 0 bases, and 11 bases lay between the germline ends. CDR1 MNHEY and CDR2 SMNVEV come from the germline V gene (reference sequence). CDR3 length: 15 amino acids.

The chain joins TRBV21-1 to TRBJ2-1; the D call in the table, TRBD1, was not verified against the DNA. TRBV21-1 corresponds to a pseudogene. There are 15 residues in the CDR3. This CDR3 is CASSNLDRGPDEQFF. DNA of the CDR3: TGTGCCAGCAGCAATCTGGACAGGGGGCCCGATGAGCAGTTCTTC.

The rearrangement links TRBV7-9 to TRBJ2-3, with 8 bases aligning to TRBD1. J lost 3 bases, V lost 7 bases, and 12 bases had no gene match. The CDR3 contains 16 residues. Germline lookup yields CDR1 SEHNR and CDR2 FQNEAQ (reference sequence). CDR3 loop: CASIPPGTGWTDTQYF. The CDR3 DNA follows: TGTGCCAGCATCCCACCCGGGACAGGCTGGACAGATACGCAGTATTTT.

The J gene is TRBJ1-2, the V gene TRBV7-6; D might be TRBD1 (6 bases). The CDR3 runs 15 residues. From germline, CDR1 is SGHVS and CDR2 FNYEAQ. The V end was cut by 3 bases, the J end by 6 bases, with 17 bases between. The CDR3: CASSLAWGQGHGYTF. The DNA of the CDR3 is TGTGCCAGCAGCTTGGCATGGGGGCAAGGACATGGCTACACCTTC.

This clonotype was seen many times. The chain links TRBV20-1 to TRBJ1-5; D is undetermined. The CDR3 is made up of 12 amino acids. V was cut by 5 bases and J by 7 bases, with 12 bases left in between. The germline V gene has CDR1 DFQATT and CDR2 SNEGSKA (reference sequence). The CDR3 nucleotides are TGCAGTGCTGGGTACCCCGGGCAGCCCCAGCATTTT. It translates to CSAGYPGQPQHF.

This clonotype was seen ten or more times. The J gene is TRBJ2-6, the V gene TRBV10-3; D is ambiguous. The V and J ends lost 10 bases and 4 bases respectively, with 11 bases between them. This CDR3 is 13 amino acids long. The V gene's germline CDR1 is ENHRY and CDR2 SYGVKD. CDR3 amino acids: CATREEGANVLTF. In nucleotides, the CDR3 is TGTGCCACGAGAGAAGAGGGGGCCAACGTCCTGACTTTC.

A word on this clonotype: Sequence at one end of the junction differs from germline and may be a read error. The CDR3 DNA follows: TGTGCCAGCAGCCCCGGCCCAGGGTCGGGGAATGAAAAACTGCTTTTT. Amino acid sequence: CASSPGPGSGNEKLLF. The chain joins TRBV7-8 to TRBJ1-4; TRBD1 is a possible D gene (5 bases). Germline loops: CDR1 SGHVS, CDR2 FQNEAQ. The CDR3 extends over 16 amino acids.

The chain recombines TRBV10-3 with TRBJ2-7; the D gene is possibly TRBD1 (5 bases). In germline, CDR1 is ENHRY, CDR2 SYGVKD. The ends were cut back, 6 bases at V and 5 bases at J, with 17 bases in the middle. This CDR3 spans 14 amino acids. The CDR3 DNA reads TGTGCCATCAGAGGGGCAGGGATTATCGACGAGCAGTACTTC. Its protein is CAIRGAGIIDEQYF.

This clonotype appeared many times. CDR3 DNA: TGTGCCAGCAGCGTTTTGGACAGGGCCGTTGCGATGTCACCCCTCCACTTT. Its translation is CASSVLDRAVAMSPLHF. V is TRBV9 and J is TRBJ1-6; TRBD1 matches at 8 bases. With V trimmed by 2 bases and J by 10 bases, 14 bases remained unmatched. CDR1 SGDLS and CDR2 YYNGEE come from the germline V gene. This CDR3 has 17 amino acids.

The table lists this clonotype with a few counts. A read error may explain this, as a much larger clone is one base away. CDR3 in DNA: TGTGCCAGCAGTTACAGGGTCGAGCAGTACTTC. Translated, it gives CASSYRVEQYF. The J gene is TRBJ2-7, the V gene TRBV12-3 or TRBV12-4; the D gene is possibly TRBD1 (6 bases). The CDR3 spans 11 residues. The V gene lost 4 bases and the J gene lost 6 bases, with 7 bases spanning the gap.

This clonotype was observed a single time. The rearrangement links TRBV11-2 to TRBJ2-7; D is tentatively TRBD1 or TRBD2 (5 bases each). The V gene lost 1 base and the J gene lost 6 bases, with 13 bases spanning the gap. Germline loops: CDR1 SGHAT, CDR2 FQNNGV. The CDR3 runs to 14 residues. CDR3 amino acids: CASSLVGTASEQYV. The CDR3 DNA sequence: TGTGCCAGCAGCTTAGTCGGGACGGCATCCGAGCAGTACGTC.

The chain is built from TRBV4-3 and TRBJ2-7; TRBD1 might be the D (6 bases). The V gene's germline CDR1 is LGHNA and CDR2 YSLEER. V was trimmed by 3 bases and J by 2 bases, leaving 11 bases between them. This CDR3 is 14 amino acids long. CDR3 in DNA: TGCGCCAGCAGCCATACGCGACAGGCCTACGAGCAGTACTTC. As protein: CASSHTRQAYEQYF.

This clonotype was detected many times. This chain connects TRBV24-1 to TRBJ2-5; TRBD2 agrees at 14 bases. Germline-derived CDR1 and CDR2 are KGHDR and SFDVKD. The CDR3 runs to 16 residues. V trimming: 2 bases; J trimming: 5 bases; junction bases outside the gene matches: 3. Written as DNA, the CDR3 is TGTGCCACCAGTGATTCGGGACTAGCGGGGGAGGAGACCCAGTACTTC. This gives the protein CATSDSGLAGEETQYF.

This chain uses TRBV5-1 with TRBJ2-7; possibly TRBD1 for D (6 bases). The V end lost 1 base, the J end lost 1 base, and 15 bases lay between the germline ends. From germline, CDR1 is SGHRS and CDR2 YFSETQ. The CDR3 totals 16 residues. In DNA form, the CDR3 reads TGCGCCAGCAGCTTGTCACGGACAGAGGGTTCCTACGAGCAGTACGTC. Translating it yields CASSLSRTEGSYEQYV.

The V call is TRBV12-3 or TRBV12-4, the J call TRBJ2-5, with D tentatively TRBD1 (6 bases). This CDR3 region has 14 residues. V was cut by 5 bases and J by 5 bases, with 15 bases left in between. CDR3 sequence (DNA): TGTGCCAGCAGTGCAAGCAGGGGTTCTGAGACCCAGTACTTC. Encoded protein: CASSASRGSETQYF.